This T cell receptor beta chain was profiled in a study of T cells after posttransplantation cyclophosphamide. Study-wide results and limits: Skin or GI-infiltrating T cells shared few TRB sequences with blood. Recipient CMV seropositivity and CMV reactivation strongly tracked TRB clonality.

The V end lost 4 bases, the J end lost 1 base, and 7 bases lay between the germline ends. CDR1 and CDR2 from the germline V gene are SNHLY and FYNNEI. The CDR3 has 14 residues. Cells defined as naive were viable CD3+CD4+ or CD3+CD8+ and CCR7+CD45RA+CD45RO-CD95-CD27+CD28+. As for this clone: The antigen is undetermined.

The repertoire was sequenced with immunoSEQ multiplex PCR; TCRdb's copy has only in-frame clones and lacks some. The data contain 9,900 or so clones, roughly 98% of them seen just once; the ten biggest clones take up under 0.3%. The sample consisted of naive CD4+ T cells sorted from PBMCs. The V and J genes are TRBV2 and TRBJ2-2; D gene uncertain. The TCR was taken from an older woman in good health, CMV-negative, and a related stem cell transplant donor. The CDR3 loop reads CASSVARNTGELFF. The CDR3 nucleotides read TGTGCCAGCAGTGTCGCGAGGAACACCGGGGAGCTGTTTTTT.